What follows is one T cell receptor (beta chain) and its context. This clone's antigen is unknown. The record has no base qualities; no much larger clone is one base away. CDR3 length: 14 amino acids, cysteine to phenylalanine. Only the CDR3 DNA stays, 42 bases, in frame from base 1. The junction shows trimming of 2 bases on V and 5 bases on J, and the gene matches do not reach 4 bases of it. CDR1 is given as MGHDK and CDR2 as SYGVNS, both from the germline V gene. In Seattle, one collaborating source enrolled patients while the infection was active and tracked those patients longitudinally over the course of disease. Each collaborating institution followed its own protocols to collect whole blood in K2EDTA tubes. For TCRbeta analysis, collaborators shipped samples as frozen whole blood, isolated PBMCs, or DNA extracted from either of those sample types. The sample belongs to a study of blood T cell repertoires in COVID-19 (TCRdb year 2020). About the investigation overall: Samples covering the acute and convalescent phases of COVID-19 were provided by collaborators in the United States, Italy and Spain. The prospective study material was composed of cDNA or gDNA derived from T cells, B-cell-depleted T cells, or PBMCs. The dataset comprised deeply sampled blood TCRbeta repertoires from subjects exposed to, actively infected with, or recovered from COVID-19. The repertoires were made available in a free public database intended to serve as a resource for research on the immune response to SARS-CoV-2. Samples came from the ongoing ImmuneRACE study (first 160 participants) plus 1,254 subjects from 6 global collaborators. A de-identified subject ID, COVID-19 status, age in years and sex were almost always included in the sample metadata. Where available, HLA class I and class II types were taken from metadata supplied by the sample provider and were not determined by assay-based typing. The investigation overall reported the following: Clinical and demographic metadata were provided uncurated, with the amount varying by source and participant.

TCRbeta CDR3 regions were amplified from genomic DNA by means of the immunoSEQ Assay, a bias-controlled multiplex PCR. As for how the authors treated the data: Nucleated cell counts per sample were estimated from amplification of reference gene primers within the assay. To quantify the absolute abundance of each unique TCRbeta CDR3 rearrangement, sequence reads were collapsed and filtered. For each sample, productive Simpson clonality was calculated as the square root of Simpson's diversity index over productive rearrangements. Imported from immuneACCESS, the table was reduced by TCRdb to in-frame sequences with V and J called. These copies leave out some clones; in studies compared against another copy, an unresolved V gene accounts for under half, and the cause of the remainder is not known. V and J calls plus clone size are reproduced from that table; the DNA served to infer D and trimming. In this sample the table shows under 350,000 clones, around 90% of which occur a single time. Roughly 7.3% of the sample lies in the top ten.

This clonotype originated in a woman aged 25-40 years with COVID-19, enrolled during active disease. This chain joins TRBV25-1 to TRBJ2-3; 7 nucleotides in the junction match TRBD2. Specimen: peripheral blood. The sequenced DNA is TGTGCCAGCAGTGAAGCGGGAGAGGTAGATACGCAGTATTTT. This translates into CASSEAGEVDTQYF.